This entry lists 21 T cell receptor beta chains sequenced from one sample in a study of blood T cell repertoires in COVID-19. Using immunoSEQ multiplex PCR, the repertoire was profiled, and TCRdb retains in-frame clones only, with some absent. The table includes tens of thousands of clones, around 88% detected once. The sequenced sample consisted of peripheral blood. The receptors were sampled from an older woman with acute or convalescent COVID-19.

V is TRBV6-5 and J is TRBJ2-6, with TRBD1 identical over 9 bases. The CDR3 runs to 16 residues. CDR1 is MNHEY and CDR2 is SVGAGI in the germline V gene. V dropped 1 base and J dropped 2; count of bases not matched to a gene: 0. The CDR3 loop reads CASSYYRGPGANVLTF. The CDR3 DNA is TGTGCCAGCAGTTACTACAGGGGGCCTGGGGCCAACGTCCTGACTTTC.

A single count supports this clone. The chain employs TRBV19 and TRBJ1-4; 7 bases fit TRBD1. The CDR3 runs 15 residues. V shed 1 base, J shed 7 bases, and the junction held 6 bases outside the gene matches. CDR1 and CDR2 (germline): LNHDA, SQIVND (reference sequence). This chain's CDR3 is CASSIATGRGEKLFF. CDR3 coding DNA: TGTGCCAGTAGTATAGCGACAGGGCGAGGTGAAAAACTGTTTTTT.

CDR3 bases: TGTGCCAGCAGCCGTCACAGCTGGGGGCAGCTGAATGAAAAACTGTTTTTT. Amino acid sequence: CASSRHSWGQLNEKLFF. This chain uses TRBV11-2 with TRBJ1-4; D possibly corresponds to TRBD1 (6 bases). Germline loops: CDR1 SGHAT, CDR2 FQNNGV. Trimming stripped 5 bases from V and 5 bases from J, with 21 bases between. The CDR3 extends over 17 amino acids.

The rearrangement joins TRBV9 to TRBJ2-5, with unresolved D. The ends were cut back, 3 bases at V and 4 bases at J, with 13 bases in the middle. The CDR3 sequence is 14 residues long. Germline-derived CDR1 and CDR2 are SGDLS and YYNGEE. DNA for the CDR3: TGTGCCAGCAGCGCGACTCCCGTCGTAGAGACCCAGTACTTC. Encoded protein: CASSATPVVETQYF.

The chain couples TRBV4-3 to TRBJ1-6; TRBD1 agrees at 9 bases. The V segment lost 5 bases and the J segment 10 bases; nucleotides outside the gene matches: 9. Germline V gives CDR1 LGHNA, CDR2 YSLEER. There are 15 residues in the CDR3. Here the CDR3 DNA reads TGCGCCAGCAGCAGACGGACAGGGGTAGGGTCACCCCTCCACTTT. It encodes CASSRRTGVGSPLHF.

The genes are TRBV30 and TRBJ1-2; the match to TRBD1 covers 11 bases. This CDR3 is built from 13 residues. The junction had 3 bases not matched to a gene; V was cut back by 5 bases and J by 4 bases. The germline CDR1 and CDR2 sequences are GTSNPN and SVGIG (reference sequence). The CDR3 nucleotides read TGTGCCTGGGGGACAGGGGGAGGCTATGGCTACACCTTC. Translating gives CAWGTGGGYGYTF.

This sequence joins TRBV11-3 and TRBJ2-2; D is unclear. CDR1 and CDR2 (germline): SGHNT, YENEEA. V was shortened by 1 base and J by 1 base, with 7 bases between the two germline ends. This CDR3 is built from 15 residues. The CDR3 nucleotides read TGTGCCAGCAGCTTAGTCCACATGAACACCGGGGAGCTGTTTTTT. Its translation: CASSLVHMNTGELFF. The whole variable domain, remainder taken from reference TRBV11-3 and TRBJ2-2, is EAGVVQSPRYKIIEKKQPVAFWCNPISGHNTLYWYLQNLGQGPELLIRYENEEAVDDSQLPKDRFSAERLKGVDSTLKIQPAELGDSAVYLCASSLVHMNTGELFFGEGSRLTVL.

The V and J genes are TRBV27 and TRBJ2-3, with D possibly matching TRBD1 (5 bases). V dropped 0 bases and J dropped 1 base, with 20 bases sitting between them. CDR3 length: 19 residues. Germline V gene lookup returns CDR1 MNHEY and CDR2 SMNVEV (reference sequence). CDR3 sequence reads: CASSLSVLRTGPGTDTQYF. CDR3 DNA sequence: TGTGCCAGCAGTTTATCGGTACTCCGTACAGGCCCCGGCACAGATACGCAGTATTTT.

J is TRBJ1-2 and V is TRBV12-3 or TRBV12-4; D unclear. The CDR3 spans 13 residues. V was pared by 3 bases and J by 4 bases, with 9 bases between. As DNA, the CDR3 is TGTGCCAGCAGTTTCGGAGGAGGCTATGGCTACACCTTC. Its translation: CASSFGGGYGYTF.

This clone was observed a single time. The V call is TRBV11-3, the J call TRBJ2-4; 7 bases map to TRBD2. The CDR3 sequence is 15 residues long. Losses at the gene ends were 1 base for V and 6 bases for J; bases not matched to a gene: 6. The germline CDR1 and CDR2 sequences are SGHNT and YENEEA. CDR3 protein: CASSLVSAGVNIQYF. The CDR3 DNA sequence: TGTGCCAGCAGCTTAGTTTCTGCGGGAGTAAACATTCAGTACTTC.

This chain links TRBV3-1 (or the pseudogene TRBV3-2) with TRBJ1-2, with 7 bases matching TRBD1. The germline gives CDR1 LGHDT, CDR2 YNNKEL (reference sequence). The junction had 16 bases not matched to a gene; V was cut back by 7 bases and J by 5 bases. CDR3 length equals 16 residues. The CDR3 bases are TGTGCCAGCACTCCAGTGCCTCGATCGACAGGGTATGGCTACACCTTC. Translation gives CASTPVPRSTGYGYTF.

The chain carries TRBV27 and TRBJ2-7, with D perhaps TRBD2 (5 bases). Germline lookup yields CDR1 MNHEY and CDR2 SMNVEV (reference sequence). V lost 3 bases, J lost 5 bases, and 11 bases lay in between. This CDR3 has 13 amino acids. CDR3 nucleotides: TGTGCCAGCAGTTTTCGGGGAAGAAACGAGCAGTACTTC. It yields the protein CASSFRGRNEQYF.

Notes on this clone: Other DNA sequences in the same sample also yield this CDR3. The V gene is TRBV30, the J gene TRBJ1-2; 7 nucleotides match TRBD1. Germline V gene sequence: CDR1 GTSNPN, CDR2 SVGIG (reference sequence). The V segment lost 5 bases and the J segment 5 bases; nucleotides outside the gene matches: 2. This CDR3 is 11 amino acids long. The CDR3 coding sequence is TGTGCCTGGGACAGGGATTATGGCTACACCTTC. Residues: CAWDRDYGYTF. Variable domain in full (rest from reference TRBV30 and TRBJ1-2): SQTIHQWPATLVQPVGSPLSLECTVEGTSNPNLYWYRQAAGRGLQLLFYSVGIGQISSEVPQNLSASRPQDRQFILSSKKLLLSDSGFYLCAWDRDYGYTFGSGTRLTVV.

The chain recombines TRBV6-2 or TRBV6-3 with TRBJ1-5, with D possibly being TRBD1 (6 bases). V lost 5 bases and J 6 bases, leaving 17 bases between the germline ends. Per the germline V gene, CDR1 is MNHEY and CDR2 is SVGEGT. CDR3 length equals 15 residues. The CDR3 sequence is CASSQLQGARQPQHF. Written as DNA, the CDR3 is TGTGCCAGCAGTCAACTACAGGGAGCCCGTCAGCCCCAGCATTTT.

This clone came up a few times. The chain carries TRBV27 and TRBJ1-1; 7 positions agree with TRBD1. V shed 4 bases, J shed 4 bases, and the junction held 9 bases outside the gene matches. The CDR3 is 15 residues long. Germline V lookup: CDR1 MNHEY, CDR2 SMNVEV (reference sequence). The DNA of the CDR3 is TGTGCCAGCAGTTCACTACAGGGGAGAGCCACTGAAGCTTTCTTT. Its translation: CASSSLQGRATEAFF.

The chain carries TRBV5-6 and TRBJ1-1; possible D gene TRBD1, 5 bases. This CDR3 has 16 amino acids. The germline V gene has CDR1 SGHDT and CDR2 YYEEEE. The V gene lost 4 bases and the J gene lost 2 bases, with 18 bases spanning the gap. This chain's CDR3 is CASSRNRGELNTEAFF. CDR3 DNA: TGTGCCAGCAGCCGAAATCGGGGGGAGCTCAACACTGAAGCTTTCTTT.

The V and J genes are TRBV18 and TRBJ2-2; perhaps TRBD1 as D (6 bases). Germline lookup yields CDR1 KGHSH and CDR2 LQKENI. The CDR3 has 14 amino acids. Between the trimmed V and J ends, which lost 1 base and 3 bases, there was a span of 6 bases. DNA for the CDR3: TGTGCCAGCTCACCACGGACAGACACCGGGGAGCTGTTTTTT. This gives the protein CASSPRTDTGELFF.

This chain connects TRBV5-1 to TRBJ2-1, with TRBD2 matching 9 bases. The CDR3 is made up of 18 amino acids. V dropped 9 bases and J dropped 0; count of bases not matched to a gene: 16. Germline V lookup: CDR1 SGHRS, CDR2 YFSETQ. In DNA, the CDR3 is TGCGCCACAAGTCCGGGAGCGGGGGGCTTTAGCTCCTACAATGAGCAGTTCTTC. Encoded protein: CATSPGAGGFSSYNEQFF.

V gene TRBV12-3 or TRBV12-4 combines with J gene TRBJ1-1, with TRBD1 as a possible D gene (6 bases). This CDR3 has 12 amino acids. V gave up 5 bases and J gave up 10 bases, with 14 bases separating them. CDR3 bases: TGTGCCAGCAGTCCCCACAGGGTTGTAGCTTTCTTT. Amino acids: CASSPHRVVAFF.

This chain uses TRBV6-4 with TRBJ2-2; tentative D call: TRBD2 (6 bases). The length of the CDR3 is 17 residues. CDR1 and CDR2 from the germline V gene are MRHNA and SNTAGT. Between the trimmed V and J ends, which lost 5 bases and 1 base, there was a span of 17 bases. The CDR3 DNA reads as TGTGCCAGCAGTCCGAAGGGTGGGAGGTTGAACACCGGGGAGCTGTTTTTT. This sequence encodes CASSPKGGRLNTGELFF.

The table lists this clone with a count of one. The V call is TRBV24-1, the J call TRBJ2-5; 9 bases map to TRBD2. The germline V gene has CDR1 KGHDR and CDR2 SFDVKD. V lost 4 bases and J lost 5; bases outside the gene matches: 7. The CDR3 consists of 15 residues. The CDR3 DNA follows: TGTGCCACCAGTGACTCGAGCGGGAGGTCGGAGACCCAGTACTTC. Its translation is CATSDSSGRSETQYF.